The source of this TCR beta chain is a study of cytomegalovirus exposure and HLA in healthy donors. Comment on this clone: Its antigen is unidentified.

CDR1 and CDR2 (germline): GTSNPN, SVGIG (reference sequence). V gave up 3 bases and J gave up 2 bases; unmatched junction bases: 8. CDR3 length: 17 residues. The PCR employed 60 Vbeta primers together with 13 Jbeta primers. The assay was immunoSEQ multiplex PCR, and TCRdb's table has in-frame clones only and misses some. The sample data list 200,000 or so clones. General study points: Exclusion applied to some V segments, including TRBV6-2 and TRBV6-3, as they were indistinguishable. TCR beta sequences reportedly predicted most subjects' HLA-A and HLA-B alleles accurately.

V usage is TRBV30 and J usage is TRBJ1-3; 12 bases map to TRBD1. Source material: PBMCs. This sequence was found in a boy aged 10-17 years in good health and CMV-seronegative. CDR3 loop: CAWRKPRDRGPGNTIYF. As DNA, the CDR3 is TGTGCCTGGAGGAAACCACGGGACAGGGGGCCTGGAAACACCATATATTTT.